This T cell receptor beta chain comes out of a study of response to subunit inactivated influenza vaccine (dated by TCRdb to 2016 to 2019). For the wider study: Deep quantitative T cell receptor repertoire profiling was used in the study to track responses to a trivalent subunit inactivated influenza vaccine. The paper's findings and limits, for the study overall: The authors suggested that each seasonal influenza vaccination may recruit only a limited number of new T cells.

A remark on this clonotype: Its antigen target is currently unknown. No clone much larger than this one lies a single base away; base qualities are absent.

The library was obtained by RT-PCR. Sequencing was performed on an Illumina HiSeq 2500. In-frame beta chains were kept once TCRdb had trimmed the public reads at Q25 with fastp and called clones with MiXCR. One record per CDR3 amino acid sequence lists the most common genes and DNA. The sample table records 600,000 to 850,000 distinct CDR3 sequences; 14% of these occur just once. The ten largest clones take up 7.5% to 8% of the sample. The CDR3 starts with the cysteine, ends with the phenylalanine, and has 17 residues. Only the CDR3 DNA stays, 51 bases, in frame from base 1. Trimming removed 4 bases from V and 10 bases from J, leaving 27 bases between the germline ends. According to the germline V gene (reference sequence), CDR1 reads SGHNT and CDR2 reads YYREEE.

The source material was PBMCs from blood, sampled less than 15 days before vaccination. This TCR was recovered from a man aged 45-65 years who received an inactivated influenza vaccine. Donor details come from another sample of the same person, matched by shared clones. The chain employs TRBV5-4 and TRBJ2-1; TRBD2 might be the D gene, on 5 matching bases. DNA sequence: TGTGCCAGCAGCCTGGGATTGCGGCAGGAGACTAATCGGGAGCAGTTCTTC. It specifies CASSLGLRQETNREQFF.